This passage covers 7 T cell receptor beta chains from one sample sequenced in a study of identical twins. Each CDR3 protein is one row after TCRdb ran MiXCR on the 5' RACE reads. The sample holds 350,000 to 450,000 distinct CDR3 sequences, approximately 17% seen once. Sample: naive T cells sorted from blood. Every receptor here comes from a man aged 45 to 65 in good health.

In its sample, this clonotype was seen a few times. This chain connects TRBV15 to TRBJ2-1; 8 nucleotides agree with TRBD2. This CDR3 contains 15 residues. The ends lost 0 bases at V and 6 bases at J; junction bases unmatched: 4. Germline V gives CDR1 LNHNV, CDR2 YYDKDF (reference sequence). The CDR3: CATSREGGLANEQFF. The CDR3 nucleotides read TGTGCCACCAGCAGAGAGGGAGGACTAGCCAATGAGCAGTTCTTC.

This clonotype occurred a few times. The chain links TRBV5-6 to TRBJ2-7, with D perhaps TRBD2 (5 bases). Trimming shortened V by 1 base and J by 4 bases, and 21 bases separated the two germline ends. Germline V gene lookup returns CDR1 SGHDT and CDR2 YYEEEE. CDR3 length equals 17 residues. This CDR3 is CASSLTVLYPRGYEQYF. The CDR3 DNA sequence: TGTGCCAGCAGCTTGACCGTTCTATATCCCCGGGGTTACGAGCAGTACTTC.

There are many counts of this clonotype. The chain has TRBV20-1 and TRBJ2-1; TRBD2 agrees at 11 bases. The CDR3 has 15 amino acids. Germline V gene data show CDR1 as DFQATT and CDR2 as SNEGSKA (reference sequence). J lost 10 bases, V lost 7 bases, and 15 bases had no gene match. The CDR3, as DNA: TGCAGTGGCCCATCCGGGACTAGCGGTTCCCGGGAGCAGTTCTTC. Residues: CSGPSGTSGSREQFF.

The rearrangement uses TRBV10-3 and TRBJ2-7; the D gene is possibly TRBD2 (5 bases). This CDR3 is built from 13 residues. The germline V and J ends were trimmed by 6 bases and 3 bases, with 12 bases remaining between them. The germline V gene has CDR1 ENHRY and CDR2 SYGVKD. The CDR3 DNA reads as TGTGCCATCAGCGGGAATGGCCGCTACGAGCAGTACTTC. Protein: CAISGNGRYEQYF.

In this sample, this clonotype turned up a few times. This chain links TRBV27 with TRBJ2-7; 9 nucleotides line up with TRBD2. Trimming removed 4 bases from V and 6 bases from J; junction bases left unmatched: 10. The CDR3 runs to 15 residues. From germline, CDR1 is MNHEY and CDR2 SMNVEV (reference sequence). The CDR3 coding sequence is TGTGCCAGCAGTTCGTTAGCGGGAGTAACAGGCGAGCAGTACTTC. The encoded protein is CASSSLAGVTGEQYF.

There are a few counts of this clonotype. This chain links TRBV12-3 or TRBV12-4 with TRBJ1-2, with no clear D. The CDR3 spans 13 residues. V gave up 1 base and J gave up 6 bases, with 9 bases separating them. The CDR3 coding sequence is TGTGCCAGCAGTTTAGATTCTCAGCATGGCTACACCTTC. Residues: CASSLDSQHGYTF.

This clonotype was found a few times. The chain couples TRBV7-2 to TRBJ2-1; TRBD1 matches 7 bases. CDR1 and CDR2 (germline): SGHTA, FQGNSA. V lost 5 bases and J lost 4; bases outside the gene matches: 8. The CDR3 length is 15 residues. The CDR3 DNA reads TGTGCCAGCAGCACACAGGGGTCGTCGTACAATGAGCAGTTCTTC. As protein: CASSTQGSSYNEQFF.